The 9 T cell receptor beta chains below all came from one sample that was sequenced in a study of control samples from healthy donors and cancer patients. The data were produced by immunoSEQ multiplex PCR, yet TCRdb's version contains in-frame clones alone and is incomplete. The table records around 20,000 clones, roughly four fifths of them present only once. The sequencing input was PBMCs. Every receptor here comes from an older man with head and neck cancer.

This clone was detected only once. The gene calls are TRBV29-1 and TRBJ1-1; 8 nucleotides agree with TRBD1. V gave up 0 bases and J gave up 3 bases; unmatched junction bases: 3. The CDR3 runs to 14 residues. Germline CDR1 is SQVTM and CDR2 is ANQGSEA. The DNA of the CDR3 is TGCAGCGTTGAAGACGGACAGGGCTACACTGAAGCTTTCTTT. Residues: CSVEDGQGYTEAFF.

This CDR3 reads CASSPRTGDYNEQFF. The CDR3 DNA is TGTGCCAGCAGCCCCCGGACAGGGGATTACAATGAGCAGTTCTTC. V is TRBV7-3 and J is TRBJ2-1, with TRBD1 identical over 9 bases. CDR1 is SGHTA, CDR2 FQGTGA, per germline. The V segment lost 5 bases and the J segment 4 bases; nucleotides outside the gene matches: 6. The CDR3 has 15 residues.

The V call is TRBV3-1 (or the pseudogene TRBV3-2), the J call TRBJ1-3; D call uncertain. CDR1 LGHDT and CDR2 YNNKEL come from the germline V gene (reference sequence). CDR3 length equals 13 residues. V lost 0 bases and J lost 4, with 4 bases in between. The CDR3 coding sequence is TGTGCCAGCAGCCAAGACAGGGGAAACACCATATATTTT. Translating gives CASSQDRGNTIYF.

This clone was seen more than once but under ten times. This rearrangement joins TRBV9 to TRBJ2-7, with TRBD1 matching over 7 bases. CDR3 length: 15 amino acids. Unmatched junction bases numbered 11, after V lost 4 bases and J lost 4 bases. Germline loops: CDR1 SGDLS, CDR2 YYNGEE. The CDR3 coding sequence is TGTGCCAGCAGCCCCCACAGGGGTTCTATGTACGAGCAGTACTTC. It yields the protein CASSPHRGSMYEQYF.

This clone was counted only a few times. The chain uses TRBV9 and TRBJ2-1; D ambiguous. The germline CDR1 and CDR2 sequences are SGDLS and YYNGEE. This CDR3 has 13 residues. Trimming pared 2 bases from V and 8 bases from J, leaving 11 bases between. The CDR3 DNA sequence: TGTGCCAGCAGCGTTGACCATTCGGATGAGCAGTTCTTC. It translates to CASSVDHSDEQFF.

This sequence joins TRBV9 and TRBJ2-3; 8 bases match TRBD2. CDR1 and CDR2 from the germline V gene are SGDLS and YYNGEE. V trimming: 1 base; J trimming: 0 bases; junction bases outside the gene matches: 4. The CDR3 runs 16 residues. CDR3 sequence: CASSVLAGTSTDTQYF. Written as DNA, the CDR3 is TGTGCCAGCAGCGTACTAGCGGGCACTAGCACAGATACGCAGTATTTT.

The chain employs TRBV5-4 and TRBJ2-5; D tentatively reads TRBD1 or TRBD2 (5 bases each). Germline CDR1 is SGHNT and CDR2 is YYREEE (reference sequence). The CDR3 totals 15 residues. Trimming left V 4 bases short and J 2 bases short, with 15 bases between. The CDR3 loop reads CASSQDPGPQETQYF. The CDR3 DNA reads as TGTGCCAGCAGCCAAGACCCGGGGCCTCAAGAGACCCAGTACTTC.

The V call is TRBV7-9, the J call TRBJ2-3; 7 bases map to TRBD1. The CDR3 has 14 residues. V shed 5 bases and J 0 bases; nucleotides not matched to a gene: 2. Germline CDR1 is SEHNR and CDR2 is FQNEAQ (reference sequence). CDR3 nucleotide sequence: TGTGCCAGCAGCCTGACAGGGAGCACAGATACGCAGTATTTT. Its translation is CASSLTGSTDTQYF. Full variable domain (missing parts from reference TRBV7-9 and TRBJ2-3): DTGVSQNPRHKITKRGQNVTFRCDPISEHNRLYWYRQTLGQGPEFLTYFQNEAQLEKSRLLSDRFSAERPKGSFSTLEIQRTEQGDSAMYLCASSLTGSTDTQYFGPGTRLTVL.

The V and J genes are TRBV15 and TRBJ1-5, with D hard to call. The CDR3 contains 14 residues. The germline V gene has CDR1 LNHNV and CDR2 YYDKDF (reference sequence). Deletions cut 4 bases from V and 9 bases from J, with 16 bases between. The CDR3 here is CATSMGSQRRPQHF. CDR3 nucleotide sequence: TGTGCCACCAGCATGGGCAGCCAGAGAAGGCCCCAGCATTTT. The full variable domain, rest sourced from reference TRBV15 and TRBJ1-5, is DAMVIQNPRYQVTQFGKPVTLSCSQTLNHNVMYWYQQKSSQAPKLLFHYYDKDFNNEADTPDNFQSRRPNTSFCFLDIRSPGLGDTAMYLCATSMGSQRRPQHFGDGTRLSIL.